Listed below are T cell receptor beta chains from one sample, sequenced in a study of Graves' ophthalmopathy and Graves' hyperthyroidism. TCRdb passed the multiplex PCR reads through MiXCR, listing each CDR3 protein once. The sample lists roughly 600,000 distinct CDR3 sequences, about two fifths occurring once. The sequenced sample was peripheral blood or thyroid tissue (not recorded which). These receptors came from an adult man with Graves' hyperthyroidism. Both conserved end residues are part of each CDR3. The D gene is left open where the match is weak. The size entry is marked missing in some rows and otherwise reads once, few, many or a size class.

cdr3_length	v_call	clone_size	d_call	j_call	cdr3_aa	cdr3_nt
16	TRBV12-5	few	-	TRBJ1-4	CASGLAEGVTNEKLFF	TGTGCTAGTGGCCTCGCCGAGGGGGTCACTAATGAAAAACTGTTTTTT
15	TRBV28	-	TRBD1	TRBJ2-5	CASSWTGEFQETQYF	TGTGCCAGCAGTTGGACAGGAGAATTCCAAGAGACCCAGTACTTC
15	TRBV7-2	few	-	TRBJ1-5	CASSRGGYSNQPQHF	TGTGCCAGCAGCCGGGGGGGCTATAGCAATCAGCCTCAGCATTTT
15	TRBV20-1	-	TRBD1	TRBJ1-6	CSASAFGTGDSPLHF	TGCAGTGCTTCCGCTTTTGGGACAGGGGATTCACCCCTCCACTTT
12	TRBV12-3/TRBV12-4	-	-	TRBJ1-2	CASTNSMRGYTF	TGTGCCAGCACCAATTCCATGAGAGGCTACACCTTC
17	TRBV7-3	-	TRBD1	TRBJ2-2	CASSRDVGTGHTGELFF	TGTGCCAGCAGCCGTGATGTCGGGACAGGGCACACCGGGGAGCTGTTTTTT
14	TRBV12-3/TRBV12-4	many	-	TRBJ2-7	CASSPSTGLYEQYF	TGTGCCAGCAGTCCGTCGACAGGCCTCTACGAGCAGTACTTC
13	TRBV12-3/TRBV12-4	-	TRBD1	TRBJ1-5	CASRTGNDQPQHF	TGTGCCAGCAGGACAGGGAACGATCAGCCCCAGCATTTT
12	TRBV10-3	medium-sized	-	TRBJ2-7	CAISGGTRDFSF	TGTGCCATCAGTGGGGGAACACGGGATTTTTCCTTC
15	TRBV6-1	-	-	TRBJ2-5	CASSPESVQEETQYF	TGTGCCAGCAGCCCTGAGTCCGTACAGGAGGAGACCCAGTACTTC
18	TRBV19	many	TRBD1	TRBJ2-7	CASSPETGNPSQDYEQYF	TGTGCCAGTAGTCCGGAGACAGGGAACCCTTCCCAAGACTACGAGCAGTACTTC
16	TRBV2	-	-	TRBJ1-2	CASSEEGLWNLNGYTF	TGTGCCAGCAGTGAGGAGGGTTTATGGAATCTTAATGGCTACACCTTC
12	TRBV11-2	many	-	TRBJ2-2	CANIRGTGELFF	TGTGCCAACATTCGGGGAACCGGGGAGCTGTTTTTT
16	TRBV6-1	-	TRBD1	TRBJ2-6	CANPGQTSSGANVLTF	TGTGCCAACCCGGGACAGACGAGCTCTGGGGCCAACGTCCTGACTTTC
14	TRBV20-1	many	-	TRBJ1-4	CSASVASEGEKLFF	TGCAGTGCTAGTGTCGCCAGTGAGGGGGAAAAACTGTTTTTT
11	TRBV19	many	-	TRBJ2-7	CATSPGYEQYF	TGTGCCACCTCACCGGGATACGAGCAGTACTTC
17	TRBV5-1	few	TRBD2	TRBJ2-2	CASSLSTSGANTGELFF	TGCGCCAGCAGCCTCTCCACTAGCGGAGCTAACACCGGGGAGCTGTTTTTT
16	TRBV19	-	-	TRBJ1-1	CATNRGRGNLNTEAFF	TGTGCCACCAATCGGGGGCGCGGAAATCTGAACACTGAAGCTTTCTTT
11	TRBV12-3/TRBV12-4	-	TRBD1	TRBJ2-6	CASSRDRSVTF	TGTGCCAGCAGTCGGGACAGAAGCGTGACTTTC
13	TRBV7-9	-	TRBD1	TRBJ1-2	CASSRWTGDGYTF	TGTGCCAGCAGCCGATGGACAGGAGATGGCTACACCTTC
16	TRBV5-1	many	-	TRBJ2-5	CASTVFGIRYQETQYF	TGCGCCAGCACAGTATTCGGGATCCGGTACCAAGAGACCCAGTACTTC
14	TRBV7-3	many	-	TRBJ2-6	CASSLFSGDNVLTF	TGTGCCAGCAGCTTATTCTCGGGGGACAACGTCCTGACTTTC
15	TRBV6-5	-	TRBD2	TRBJ2-2	CASSSLAGAGGELFF	TGTGCCAGCAGCTCCCTAGCGGGAGCGGGCGGGGAGCTGTTTTTT